Listed below are T cell receptor beta chains from one sample, sequenced in a study of blood T cell repertoires in COVID-19. Generated by immunoSEQ multiplex PCR, the TCRdb table keeps only in-frame clones and is missing some. The profile shows 200,000 to 250,000 clones, 80% to 90% of them singletons. The sequencing sample was made of peripheral blood. These receptors were taken from a woman in her sixties or seventies who had recovered from COVID-19. The CDR3 runs from the conserved cysteine through the conserved F or W. The D gene is left open where the match is weak.

V: TRBV7-2; J: TRBJ1-5; D: NA; length: 16; CDR3: CASSLVGGGANQPQHF
V: TRBV5-4; J: TRBJ2-7; D: TRBD1; length: 15; CDR3: CASSRGTGASYEQYF
V: TRBV27; J: TRBJ2-7; D: TRBD2; length: 14; CDR3: CASSWLVGGVEQYF
V: TRBV5-1; J: TRBJ2-1; D: TRBD2; length: 14; CDR3: CASRTSGGNNEQFF
V: TRBV4-1; J: TRBJ2-3; D: TRBD2; length: 18; CDR3: CASNPGLAGGPRVDTQYF
V: TRBV19; J: TRBJ2-2; D: TRBD2; length: 17; CDR3: CASSPWTSGGATGELFF
V: TRBV3-1/TRBV3-2; J: TRBJ1-4; D: NA; length: 16; CDR3: CASSQDLGSGNEKLFF
V: TRBV5-1; J: TRBJ2-3; D: TRBD2; length: 16; CDR3: CASKFLAGANTDTQYF
V: TRBV5-5; J: TRBJ1-5; D: TRBD1; length: 15; CDR3: CASSFVQGAIQPQHF
V: TRBV11-2; J: TRBJ2-1; D: TRBD1; length: 16; CDR3: CASSVTQGAIGNEQFF
V: TRBV5-4; J: TRBJ1-2; D: NA; length: 13; CDR3: CASSFVAGYGYTF